This entry lists 12 T cell receptor beta chains sequenced from one sample in a study of PD-1 blockade in classical Hodgkin lymphoma. Stated time point: newly diagnosed, previously untreated cHL patient sample. Assay: immunoSEQ multiplex PCR; the TCRdb copy retains only in-frame clones and omits some. The table lists roughly 70,000 clones, over 90% of them singletons. Sequencing input: peripheral blood mononuclear cells (PBMCs). The receptor source for this set is a human donor with classical Hodgkin lymphoma.

V and J are TRBV30 and TRBJ1-3, with 10 nucleotides matching TRBD1. V shed 5 bases and J 5 bases; nucleotides not matched to a gene: 6. Germline CDR1 and CDR2: GTSNPN and SVGIG (reference sequence). This CDR3 spans 14 amino acids. CDR3 sequence: CAWGTGVRRNTIYF. Written as DNA, the CDR3 is TGTGCCTGGGGGACAGGGGTCAGGAGAAACACCATATATTTT.

The chain couples TRBV18 to TRBJ1-6; 8 nucleotides align to TRBD1. Germline-derived CDR1 and CDR2 are KGHSH and LQKENI. The CDR3 loop spans 15 amino acids. V shed 4 bases and J 7 bases; nucleotides not matched to a gene: 6. CDR3 DNA: TGTGCCAGCTCACAACAGACAGGGGAGAATTCACCCCTCCACTTT. As protein: CASSQQTGENSPLHF.

CDR3 protein: CASSPRPGANTEAFF. In DNA, the CDR3 is TGTGCCAGCAGCCCGCGGCCGGGGGCGAACACTGAAGCTTTCTTT. The rearrangement uses TRBV9 and TRBJ1-1; a weak D match, TRBD1 (6 bases). V was clipped by 4 bases and J by 1 base, with 14 bases between them. Per germline, CDR1 SGDLS and CDR2 YYNGEE. The CDR3 totals 15 residues.

This chain joins TRBV10-2 and TRBJ2-7; TRBD1 aligns across 7 bases. The CDR3 contains 13 residues. Germline CDR1 reads WSHSY; CDR2 reads SAAADI. J was trimmed by 3 bases and V by 5 bases; bases with no gene match: 4. The CDR3 DNA reads as TGCGCCAGCAGTTATGGGACAGTCTACGAGCAGTACTTC. It encodes CASSYGTVYEQYF.

The chain couples TRBV2 to TRBJ2-7; 8 nucleotides align to TRBD1. Germline lookup yields CDR1 SNHLY and CDR2 FYNNEI. The V segment lost 6 bases and the J segment 2 bases; nucleotides outside the gene matches: 3. The CDR3 has 13 residues. The CDR3 coding sequence is TGTGCCAGCAGAGGGACAGGAACCTACGAGCAGTACTTC. Translation: CASRGTGTYEQYF.

The J gene is TRBJ2-1, the V gene TRBV5-4; 10 nucleotides match TRBD2. V was clipped by 4 bases and J by 8 bases; unmatched bases: 15. The CDR3 loop spans 17 amino acids. The germline V gene has CDR1 SGHNT and CDR2 YYREEE (reference sequence). The CDR3 sequence: CASSIMFSGRRPDEQFF. In DNA, the CDR3 is TGTGCCAGCAGCATAATGTTTAGCGGGAGGCGTCCCGATGAGCAGTTCTTC.

The sample holds a few counts of this clone. The genes are TRBV7-3 and TRBJ1-1; D is perhaps TRBD1 (6 bases). V was pared by 3 bases and J by 1 base, with 6 bases between. The CDR3 spans 13 residues. CDR1 is SGHTA, CDR2 FQGTGA, per germline. CDR3 loop: CASSLGQNTEAFF. DNA for the CDR3: TGTGCCAGCAGCTTGGGACAGAACACTGAAGCTTTCTTT. Full variable domain (rest looked up from reference TRBV7-3 and TRBJ1-1): GAGVSQTPSNKVTEKGKYVELRCDPISGHTALYWYRQSLGQGPEFLIYFQGTGAADDSGLPNDRFFAVRPEGSVSTLKIQRTERGDSAVYLCASSLGQNTEAFFGQGTRLTVV.

About this clone itself: Different DNA sequences within this sample yield the same CDR3. The V and J genes are TRBV5-4 and TRBJ1-1, with D perhaps TRBD1 (5 bases). In germline, CDR1 is SGHNT, CDR2 YYREEE (reference sequence). This CDR3 region has 13 residues. V was clipped by 0 bases and J by 4 bases, with 7 bases between them. CDR3 in amino acids: CASSLGGGTEAFF. The CDR3 nucleotides read TGTGCCAGCAGCTTGGGGGGGGGCACTGAAGCTTTCTTT.

The gene calls are TRBV7-3 and TRBJ2-3; possible D gene TRBD1, 6 bases. The CDR3 loop spans 15 amino acids. The germline gives CDR1 SGHTA, CDR2 FQGTGA. Between the trimmed V and J ends, which lost 3 bases and 2 bases, there was a span of 12 bases. CDR3 residues: CASSFRGGLTDTQYF. In DNA, the CDR3 is TGTGCCAGCAGCTTCAGGGGTGGGCTCACAGATACGCAGTATTTT.

J is TRBJ2-7 and V is TRBV7-9, with TRBD2 matching 10 bases. CDR1 and CDR2 (germline): SEHNR, FQNEAQ (reference sequence). V shed 2 bases and J 5 bases; nucleotides not matched to a gene: 6. The CDR3 has 15 residues. CDR3 in DNA: TGTGCCAGCAGCTTACCCGCAGCGGGAGGGGACGAGCAGTACTTC. This encodes CASSLPAAGGDEQYF.

The gene calls are TRBV19 and TRBJ1-1; 8 nucleotides line up with TRBD1. This CDR3 region has 12 residues. Trimming cost V 2 bases and J 11 bases; bases outside gene matches: 4. The germline V gene has CDR1 LNHDA and CDR2 SQIVND (reference sequence). The CDR3 nucleotides are TGTGCCAGTAGTATACGGACAGGGACGGCTTTCTTT. Translated: CASSIRTGTAFF. Using reference TRBV19 and TRBJ1-1 for the parts outside the CDR3, the full variable domain is DGGITQSPKYLFRKEGQNVTLSCEQNLNHDAMYWYRQDPGQGLRLIYYSQIVNDFQKGDIAEGYSVSREKKESFPLTVTSAQKNPTAFYLCASSIRTGTAFFGQGTRLTVV.

This chain links TRBV6-5 with TRBJ2-7; 8 bases are shared with TRBD2. Germline CDR1 is MNHEY and CDR2 is SVGAGI. V shed 2 bases and J 2 bases; nucleotides not matched to a gene: 5. This CDR3 contains 15 residues. The CDR3, as DNA: TGTGCCAGCAGTTACCGGTTAGCGGGAACCTACGAGCAGTACTTC. Amino acids: CASSYRLAGTYEQYF.